The source of this TCR beta chain is a study of OX40 agonist ivuxolimab in advanced cancers. Looking at the study overall: The costimulatory receptor OX40 (CD134) was targeted by ivuxolimab, a fully human IgG2 agonistic monoclonal antibody. Intravenous ivuxolimab was administered to patients every 2 weeks at six dose levels: 0.01, 0.1, 0.3, 1.5, 3 and 10 mg/kg. Patients were allowed to have had prior anti-PD-1, anti-PD-L1 or anti-CTLA-4 therapy, and more than 35% of the dose-escalation patients had been treated with checkpoint inhibitors. The paper describes the monotherapy dose-escalation part (N ≈ 50 patients) of the phase I trial of ivuxolimab. Of the roughly 51 patients in dose escalation, 19 had hepatocellular carcinoma, some 15 had melanoma, 9 had renal cell carcinoma and 9 had head and neck cancer. In the dose-escalation cohort, over 65% of patients were male, and the mean age was around 60 years, with a range of roughly 20 to 80. Three dose-escalation patients achieved partial responses, one with hepatocellular carcinoma and two with cutaneous melanoma. Peripheral TCRbeta sequencing was intended to test whether TCR sequence diversity was altered and clonal T-cell expansion was caused by ivuxolimab. The investigation overall reported the following: Antigen specificity was not determined for the clonally expanded peripheral T cells. Low levels of normalized T-cell clonal expansion were also seen in some patients who did not respond. At doses of 0.1 to 3.0 mg/kg, clonal expansion of both CD4+ and CD8+ T cells in blood was seen between baseline and week 6. In the 0.1-3.0 mg/kg groups, partial responders were among the patients with the lowest normalized peripheral clonal expansion, particularly in CD8+ T cells. After ivuxolimab, CD8+ T cells had more expanded clones than CD4+ T cells on average.

A word on this clone: Its antigen target is currently unknown. Per-nucleotide qualities are absent, and no much larger clonotype sits a single base away.

Genomic DNA was isolated from the sorted cells so that the TCRbeta CDR3 region could be sequenced. TCRbeta CDR3 regions were sequenced using the immunoSEQ Assay. TCRdb holds this immuneACCESS table with in-frame rearrangements only. Some clones are missing; in checked studies, unresolved V genes explain under half, and the rest has no known cause. The sample table holds 68,000 or so clones, of which about nine tenths were seen once. The top ten clones comprise approximately 8% of the sample. Patients with a history of autoimmune disease or receiving systemic immunosuppression were excluded from the trial. Peripheral blood for TCR sequencing was collected from all dose cohorts at baseline, on cycle 4 day 1, and on cycle 7 day 1. The samples were drawn from a first-in-human, open-label, multicenter phase I dose-escalation trial of ivuxolimab. Adults with locally advanced or metastatic melanoma, renal cell carcinoma, hepatocellular carcinoma or head and neck squamous cell carcinoma were enrolled in the trial. CD4+ and CD8+ T cells were sorted separately from peripheral blood before TCR sequencing.

The sequence derives from an adult with an advanced solid tumor such as melanoma, head and neck, liver or kidney cancer. This sample comprised CD4+ or CD8+ T cells sorted from blood, obtained in a trial of the OX40 agonist ivuxolimab.

The CDR3 amino acid sequence is: CASSLASGHTDTQYF. DNA sequence: TGCGCCAGCAGCTTGGCCTCAGGACACACAGATACGCAGTATTTT. The chain joins TRBV5-1 to TRBJ2-3; matching of 5 bases hints at TRBD1 as the D gene. Relative to germline, V is 0 bases shorter and J is 2 bases shorter, with 10 bases between their ends. The CDR3 runs 15 amino acids, cysteine and phenylalanine included. The retained sequence is limited to the CDR3, 45 bases, with the frame set at the first base. The germline V gene encodes CDR1 SGHRS and CDR2 YFSETQ.